This T cell receptor beta chain was retrieved from a study of PD-L1 blockade in urothelial cancer. For the study at large: Atezolizumab 1,200 mg was given intravenously every 3 weeks, starting 2014. Bladder-origin urothelial cancer in males described about 85% of the roughly 29 patients.

The time point denotes: peripheral blood 6 weeks after treatment start. Germline V gives CDR1 MDHEN, CDR2 SYDVKM. The CDR3 length is 16 residues. The junction had 4 bases not matched to a gene; V was cut back by 2 bases and J by 4 bases. This table comes from immunoSEQ multiplex PCR, and its TCRdb copy is limited to in-frame clones, with some not included. Altogether around 49,000 clones are present, around 89% being singletons, with the ten largest covering approximately 2.5%. The chain employs TRBV28 and TRBJ2-2; 10 nucleotides line up with TRBD2. The sequence was obtained from a man aged 60-69 years with urothelial cancer. Specimen: PBMCs, collected around atezolizumab (anti-PD-L1) treatment. CDR3: CASSLPGLAITGELFF. DNA for the CDR3: TGTGCCAGCAGTTTACCGGGACTAGCGATCACCGGGGAGCTGTTTTTT. The full variable domain, with the rest looked up from reference TRBV28 and TRBJ2-2, is DVKVTQSSRYLVKRTGEKVFLECVQDMDHENMFWYRQDPGLGLRLIYFSYDVKMKEKGDIPEGYSVSREKKERFSLILESASTNQTSMYLCASSLPGLAITGELFFGEGSRLTVL.